The 5 T cell receptor beta chains listed next were all sequenced from one sample in a study of OX40 agonist ivuxolimab in advanced cancers. The repertoire was sequenced with immunoSEQ multiplex PCR; TCRdb's copy has only in-frame clones and lacks some. The sample has about 6,300 clones, around three quarters seen once. This specimen was CD4+ or CD8+ T cells sorted from blood, taken in a trial of the OX40 agonist ivuxolimab. The receptors were gathered from an adult with an advanced solid tumor such as melanoma, head and neck, liver or kidney cancer.

This chain joins TRBV11-2 and TRBJ1-2; the match to TRBD1 covers 7 bases. The CDR3 has 17 amino acids. Germline V gene data show CDR1 as SGHAT and CDR2 as FQNNGV. V trimming: 5 bases; J trimming: 2 bases; junction bases outside the gene matches: 14. The CDR3 region has the DNA TGTGCCAGCAGCCTGTCCCCCGAGACAGGGTCCAACTATGGCTACACCTTC. Translation gives CASSLSPETGSNYGYTF.

This clone has just one count. The rearrangement joins TRBV9 to TRBJ1-2; TRBD1 matches 7 bases. The CDR3 consists of 14 residues. Looked up from germline, CDR1 is SGDLS and CDR2 is YYNGEE. V lost 5 bases to trimming and J lost 3 bases; unmatched junction nucleotides: 7. The CDR3 bases are TGTGCCAGCAGTGATTTTCAGGGGGACTATGGCTACACCTTC. This sequence encodes CASSDFQGDYGYTF.

There are a few counts of this clone. This chain links TRBV5-8 with TRBJ1-1, with TRBD1 as a possible D gene (6 bases). The CDR3 totals 15 residues. V was trimmed by 3 bases and J by 5 bases, leaving 17 bases between them. CDR1 and CDR2 from the germline V gene are SGHTS and YDEGEE. Here the CDR3 reads CASSSTGQWWTEAFF. CDR3 bases: TGTGCCAGCAGCTCTACAGGACAGTGGTGGACTGAAGCTTTCTTT.

V and J are TRBV4-3 and TRBJ2-1; TRBD1 or TRBD2 may be the D gene (5 bases each). V was cut by 0 bases and J by 0 bases, with 12 bases left in between. Per the germline V gene, CDR1 is LGHNA and CDR2 is YSLEER. This CDR3 contains 17 residues. The CDR3 reads CASSQDLEGSSYNEQFF. DNA of the CDR3: TGCGCCAGCAGCCAAGATCTTGAGGGGAGCTCCTACAATGAGCAGTTCTTC.

The chain joins TRBV9 to TRBJ2-1; D is ambiguous. This CDR3 has 15 residues. Germline-derived CDR1 and CDR2 are SGDLS and YYNGEE. Trimming removed 0 bases at V and 8 bases at J, with 15 bases between. The CDR3 DNA is TGTGCCAGCAGCGTAGAGGGCGCCTTTAGGGATGAGCAGTTCTTC. It translates to CASSVEGAFRDEQFF.